This T cell receptor (beta chain) appears in the sequencing data of a study of T cell changes during pregnancy in multiple sclerosis. The CDR3 runs to 14 residues. The protocol was immunoSEQ multiplex PCR, while the TCRdb copy is restricted to in-frame clones and leaves out a portion. The sample includes some 38,000 clones, 70% to 90% seen only once; the top ten take 6% to 7.5%. The chain carries TRBV21-1 and TRBJ2-7; no DNA check was done on the table's D call, TRBD1. TRBV21-1 is annotated as a pseudogene. The source was CD8+ T cells from peripheral blood mononuclear cells, collected in the third trimester of pregnancy. This receptor was obtained from a female donor with multiple sclerosis, enrolled in a pregnancy study. CDR3 region: CASSMGQSPYEQYF. The CDR3 DNA reads TGTGCCAGCAGTATGGGACAGAGTCCCTACGAGCAGTACTTC.